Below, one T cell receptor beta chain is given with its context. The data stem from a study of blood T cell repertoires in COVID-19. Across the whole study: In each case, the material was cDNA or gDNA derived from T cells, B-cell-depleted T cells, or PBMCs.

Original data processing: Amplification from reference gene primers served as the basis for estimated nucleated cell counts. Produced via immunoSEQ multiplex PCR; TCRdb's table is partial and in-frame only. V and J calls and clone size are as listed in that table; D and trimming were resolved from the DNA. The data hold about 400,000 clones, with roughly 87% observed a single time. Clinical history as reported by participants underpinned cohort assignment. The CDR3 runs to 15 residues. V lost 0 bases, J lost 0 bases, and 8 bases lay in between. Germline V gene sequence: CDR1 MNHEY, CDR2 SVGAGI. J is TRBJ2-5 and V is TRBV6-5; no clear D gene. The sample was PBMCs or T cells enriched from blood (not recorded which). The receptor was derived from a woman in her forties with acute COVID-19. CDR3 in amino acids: CASSYSTQYQETQYF. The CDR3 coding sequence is TGTGCCAGCAGTTACTCCACCCAGTACCAAGAGACCCAGTACTTC.